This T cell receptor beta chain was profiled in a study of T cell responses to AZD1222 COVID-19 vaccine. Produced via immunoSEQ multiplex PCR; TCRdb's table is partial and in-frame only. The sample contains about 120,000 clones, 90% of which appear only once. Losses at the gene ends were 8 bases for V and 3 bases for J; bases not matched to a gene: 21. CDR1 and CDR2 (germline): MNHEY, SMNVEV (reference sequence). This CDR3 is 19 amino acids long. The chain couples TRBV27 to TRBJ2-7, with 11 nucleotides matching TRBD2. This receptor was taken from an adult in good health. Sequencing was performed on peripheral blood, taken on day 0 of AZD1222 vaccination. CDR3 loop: CASWRTGTSGLAVRYEQYF. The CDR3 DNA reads TGTGCCAGCTGGAGGACAGGAACATCGGGACTAGCGGTGCGCTACGAGCAGTACTTC.